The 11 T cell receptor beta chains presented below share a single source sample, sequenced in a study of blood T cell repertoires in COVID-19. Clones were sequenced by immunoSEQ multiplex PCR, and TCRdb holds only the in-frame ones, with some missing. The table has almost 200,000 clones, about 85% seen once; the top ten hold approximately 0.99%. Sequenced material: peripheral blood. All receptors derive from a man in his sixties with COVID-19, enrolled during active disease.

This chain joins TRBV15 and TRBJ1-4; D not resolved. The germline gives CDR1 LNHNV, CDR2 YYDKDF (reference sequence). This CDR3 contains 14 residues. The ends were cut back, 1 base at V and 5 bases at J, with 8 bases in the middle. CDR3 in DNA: TGTGCCACCAGCAGAGGCGGCGGAAATGAAAAACTGTTTTTT. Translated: CATSRGGGNEKLFF.

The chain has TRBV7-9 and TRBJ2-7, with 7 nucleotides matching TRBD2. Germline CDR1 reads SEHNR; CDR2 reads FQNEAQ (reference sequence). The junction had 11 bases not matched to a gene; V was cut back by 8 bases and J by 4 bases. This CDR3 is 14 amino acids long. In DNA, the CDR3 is TGTGCCAGCGGGGTGGCGGGAGTTAGGTACGAGCAGTACTTC. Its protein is CASGVAGVRYEQYF.

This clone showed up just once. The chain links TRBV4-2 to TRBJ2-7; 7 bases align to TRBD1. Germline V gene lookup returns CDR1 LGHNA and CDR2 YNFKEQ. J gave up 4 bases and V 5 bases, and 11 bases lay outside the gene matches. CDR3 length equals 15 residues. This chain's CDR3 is CASSLSETGRYEQYF. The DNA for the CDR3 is TGTGCCAGCAGCTTATCGGAGACAGGGAGATACGAGCAGTACTTC.

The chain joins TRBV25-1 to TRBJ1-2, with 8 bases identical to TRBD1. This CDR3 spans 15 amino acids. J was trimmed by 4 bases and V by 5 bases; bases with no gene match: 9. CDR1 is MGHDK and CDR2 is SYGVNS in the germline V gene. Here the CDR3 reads CASSPGTGDLYGYTF. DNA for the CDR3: TGTGCCAGCAGTCCCGGGACAGGAGACCTCTATGGCTACACCTTC.

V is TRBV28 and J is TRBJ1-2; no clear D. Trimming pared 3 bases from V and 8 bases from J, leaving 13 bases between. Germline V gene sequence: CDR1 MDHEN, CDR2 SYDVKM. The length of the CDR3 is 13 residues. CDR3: CASSFFGVEGYTF. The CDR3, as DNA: TGTGCCAGCAGTTTTTTCGGGGTGGAAGGCTACACCTTC.

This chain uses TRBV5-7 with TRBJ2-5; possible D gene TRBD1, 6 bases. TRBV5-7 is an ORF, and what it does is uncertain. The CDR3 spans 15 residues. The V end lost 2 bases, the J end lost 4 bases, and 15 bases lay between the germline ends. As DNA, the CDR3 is TGTGCCAGCAGCTTTCTGGGGGCCCTAGGAGAGACCCAGTACTTC. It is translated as CASSFLGALGETQYF.

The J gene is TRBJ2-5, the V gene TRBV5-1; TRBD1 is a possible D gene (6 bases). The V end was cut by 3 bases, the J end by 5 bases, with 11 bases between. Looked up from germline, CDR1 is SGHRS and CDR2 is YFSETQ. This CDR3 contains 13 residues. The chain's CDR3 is CASSSGEMETQYF. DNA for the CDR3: TGCGCCAGCAGCTCAGGGGAGATGGAGACCCAGTACTTC.

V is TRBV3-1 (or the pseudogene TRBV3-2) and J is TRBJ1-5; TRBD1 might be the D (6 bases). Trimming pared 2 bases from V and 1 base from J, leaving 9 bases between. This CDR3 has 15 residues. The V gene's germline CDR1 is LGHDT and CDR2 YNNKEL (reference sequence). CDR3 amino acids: CASSQNRDSNQPQHF. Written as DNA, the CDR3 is TGTGCCAGCAGCCAAAACAGGGACAGCAATCAGCCCCAGCATTTT.

The CDR3 loop reads CASTSGEWNYGYTF. CDR3 bases: TGTGCCAGCACATCCGGGGAGTGGAACTATGGCTACACCTTC. The V and J genes are TRBV9 and TRBJ1-2; D is uncertain. The CDR3 sequence is 14 residues long. CDR1 and CDR2 from the germline V gene are SGDLS and YYNGEE. Trimming shortened V by 6 bases and J by 2 bases, and 14 bases separated the two germline ends. Variable domain in full (rest from reference TRBV9 and TRBJ1-2): DSGVTQTPKHLITATGQRVTLRCSPRSGDLSVYWYQQSLDQGLQFLIQYYNGEERAKGNILERFSAQQFPDLHSELNLSSLELGDSALYFCASTSGEWNYGYTFGSGTRLTVV.

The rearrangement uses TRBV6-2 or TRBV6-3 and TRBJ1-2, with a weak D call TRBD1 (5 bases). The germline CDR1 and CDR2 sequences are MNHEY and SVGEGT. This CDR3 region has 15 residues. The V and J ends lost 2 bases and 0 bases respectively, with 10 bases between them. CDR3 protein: CASSYRQGSNYGYTF. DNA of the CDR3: TGTGCCAGCAGTTACCGGCAGGGCTCTAACTATGGCTACACCTTC.

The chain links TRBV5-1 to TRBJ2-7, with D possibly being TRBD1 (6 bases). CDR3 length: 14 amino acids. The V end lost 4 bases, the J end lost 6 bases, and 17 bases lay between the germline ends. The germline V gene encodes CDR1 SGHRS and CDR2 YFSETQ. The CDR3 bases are TGCGCCAGCAGCCCAGGGGCCGCAGGGGTCGAGCAGTACTTC. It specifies CASSPGAAGVEQYF.